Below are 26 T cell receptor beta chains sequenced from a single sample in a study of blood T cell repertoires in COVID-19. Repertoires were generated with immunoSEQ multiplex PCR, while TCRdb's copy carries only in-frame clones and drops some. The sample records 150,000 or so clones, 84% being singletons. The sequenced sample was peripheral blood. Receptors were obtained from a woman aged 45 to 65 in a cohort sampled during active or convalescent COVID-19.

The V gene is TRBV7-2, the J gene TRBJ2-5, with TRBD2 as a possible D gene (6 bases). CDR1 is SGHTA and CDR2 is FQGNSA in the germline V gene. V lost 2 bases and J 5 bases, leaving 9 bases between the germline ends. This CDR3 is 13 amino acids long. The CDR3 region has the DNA TGTGCCAGCAGCTTATTTGGGGGGGAGACCCAGTACTTC. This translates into CASSLFGGETQYF.

CDR3 coding DNA: TGTGCCAGCAGCTCCAGGGGGCGGGTAACTAATGAAAAACTGTTTTTT. Its translation is CASSSRGRVTNEKLFF. This chain links TRBV7-2 with TRBJ1-4; 8 bases map to TRBD1. The junction had 5 bases not matched to a gene; V was cut back by 4 bases and J by 1 base. Germline V gives CDR1 SGHTA, CDR2 FQGNSA. The CDR3 contains 16 residues.

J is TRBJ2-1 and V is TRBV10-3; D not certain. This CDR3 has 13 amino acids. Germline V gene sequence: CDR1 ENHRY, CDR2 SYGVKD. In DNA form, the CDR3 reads TGTGCTACAGAAGGCGACGTGGACAATGAGCAGTTCTTC. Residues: CATEGDVDNEQFF.

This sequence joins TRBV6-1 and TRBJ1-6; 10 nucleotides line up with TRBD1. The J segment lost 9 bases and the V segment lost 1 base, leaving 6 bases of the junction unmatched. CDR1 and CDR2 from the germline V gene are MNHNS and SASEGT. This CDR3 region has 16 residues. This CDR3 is CASSEVGTGAPSPLHF. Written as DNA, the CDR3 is TGTGCCAGCAGTGAAGTTGGGACAGGGGCTCCTTCACCCCTCCACTTT.

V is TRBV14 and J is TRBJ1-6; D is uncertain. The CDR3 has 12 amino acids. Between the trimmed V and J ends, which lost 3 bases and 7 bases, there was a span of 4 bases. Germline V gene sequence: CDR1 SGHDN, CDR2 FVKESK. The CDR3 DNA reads TGTGCCAGCAGCCACGGGAATTCACCCCTCCACTTT. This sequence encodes CASSHGNSPLHF.

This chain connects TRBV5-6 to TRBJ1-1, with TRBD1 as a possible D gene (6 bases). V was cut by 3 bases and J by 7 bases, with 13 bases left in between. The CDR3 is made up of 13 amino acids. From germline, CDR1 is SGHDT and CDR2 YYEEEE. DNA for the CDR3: TGTGCCAGCAGCTACGTGGGGGGGCATGAAGCTTTCTTT. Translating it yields CASSYVGGHEAFF.

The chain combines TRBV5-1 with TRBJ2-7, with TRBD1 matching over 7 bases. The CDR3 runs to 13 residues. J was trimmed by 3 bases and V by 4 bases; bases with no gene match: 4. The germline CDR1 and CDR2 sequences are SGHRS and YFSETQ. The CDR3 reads CASSRDRDYEQYF. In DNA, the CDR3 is TGCGCCAGCAGCCGGGACAGAGACTACGAGCAGTACTTC.

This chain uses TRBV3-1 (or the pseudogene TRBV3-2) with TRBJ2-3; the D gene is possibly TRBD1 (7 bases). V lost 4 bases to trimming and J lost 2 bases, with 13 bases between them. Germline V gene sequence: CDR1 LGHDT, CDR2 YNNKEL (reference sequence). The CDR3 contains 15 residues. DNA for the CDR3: TGTGCCAGCAGCCGCCAGGGGGGCTCCACAGATACGCAGTATTTT. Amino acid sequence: CASSRQGGSTDTQYF.

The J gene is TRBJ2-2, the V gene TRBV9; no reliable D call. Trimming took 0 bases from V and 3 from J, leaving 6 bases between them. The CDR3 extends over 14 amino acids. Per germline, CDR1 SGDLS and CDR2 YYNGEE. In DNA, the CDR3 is TGTGCCAGCAGCGTAGATAGTTACACCGGGGAGCTGTTTTTT. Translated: CASSVDSYTGELFF.

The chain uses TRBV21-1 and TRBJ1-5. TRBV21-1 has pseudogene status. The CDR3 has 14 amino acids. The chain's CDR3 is CASSKGRDNQPQHF. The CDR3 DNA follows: TGTGCCAGCAGCAAAGGTCGGGACAATCAGCCCCAGCATTTT.

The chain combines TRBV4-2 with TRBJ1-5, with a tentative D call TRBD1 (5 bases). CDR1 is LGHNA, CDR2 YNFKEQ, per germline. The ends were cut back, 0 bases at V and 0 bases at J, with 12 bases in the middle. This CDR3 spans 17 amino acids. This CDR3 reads CASSQELNRFSNQPQHF. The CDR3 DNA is TGTGCCAGCAGCCAAGAATTGAACAGGTTTAGCAATCAGCCCCAGCATTTT.

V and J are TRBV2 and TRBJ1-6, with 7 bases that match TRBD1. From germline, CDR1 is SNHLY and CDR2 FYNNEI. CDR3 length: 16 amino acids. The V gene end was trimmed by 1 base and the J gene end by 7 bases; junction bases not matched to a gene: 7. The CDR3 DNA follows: TGTGCCAGCAGTGAAGACATGGGGACAGCCAATTCACCCCTCCACTTT. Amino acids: CASSEDMGTANSPLHF. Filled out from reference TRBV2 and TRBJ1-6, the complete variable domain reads EPEVTQTPSHQVTQMGQEVILRCVPISNHLYFYWYRQILGQKVEFLVSFYNNEISEKSEIFDDQFSVERPDGSNFTLKIRSTKLEDSAMYFCASSEDMGTANSPLHFGNGTRLTVT.

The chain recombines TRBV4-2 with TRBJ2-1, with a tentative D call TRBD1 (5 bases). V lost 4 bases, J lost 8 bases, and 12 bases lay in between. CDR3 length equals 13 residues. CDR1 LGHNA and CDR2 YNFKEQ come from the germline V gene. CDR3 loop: CASSPRVGDEQFF. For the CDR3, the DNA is TGTGCCAGCAGCCCCAGGGTCGGTGATGAGCAGTTCTTC.

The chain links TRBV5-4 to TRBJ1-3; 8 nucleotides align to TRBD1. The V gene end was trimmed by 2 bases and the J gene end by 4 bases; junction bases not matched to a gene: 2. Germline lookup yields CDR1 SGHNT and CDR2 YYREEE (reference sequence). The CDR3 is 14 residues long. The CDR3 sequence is CASSLQGGGNTIYF. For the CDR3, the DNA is TGTGCCAGCAGCTTACAGGGGGGAGGAAACACCATATATTTT.

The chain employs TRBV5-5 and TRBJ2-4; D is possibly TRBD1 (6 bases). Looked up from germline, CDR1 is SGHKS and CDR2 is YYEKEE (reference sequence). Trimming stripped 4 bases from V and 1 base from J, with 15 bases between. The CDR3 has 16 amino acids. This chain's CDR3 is CASSPGTQQAKNIQYF. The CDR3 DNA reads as TGTGCCAGCAGCCCCGGGACACAGCAGGCCAAAAACATTCAGTACTTC.

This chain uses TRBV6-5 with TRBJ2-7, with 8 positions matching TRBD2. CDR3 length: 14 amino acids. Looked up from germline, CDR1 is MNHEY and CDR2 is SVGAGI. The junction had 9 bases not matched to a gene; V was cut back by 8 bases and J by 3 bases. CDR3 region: CASQDSGLVYEQYF. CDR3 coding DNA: TGTGCCAGCCAAGACTCGGGACTAGTCTACGAGCAGTACTTC.

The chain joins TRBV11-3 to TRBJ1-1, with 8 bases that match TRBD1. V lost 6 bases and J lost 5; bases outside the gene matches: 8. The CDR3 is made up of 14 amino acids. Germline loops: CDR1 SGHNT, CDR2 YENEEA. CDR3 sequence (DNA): TGTGCCAGCAGTTCGGGGACAGGAAGAACTGAAGCTTTCTTT. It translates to CASSSGTGRTEAFF.

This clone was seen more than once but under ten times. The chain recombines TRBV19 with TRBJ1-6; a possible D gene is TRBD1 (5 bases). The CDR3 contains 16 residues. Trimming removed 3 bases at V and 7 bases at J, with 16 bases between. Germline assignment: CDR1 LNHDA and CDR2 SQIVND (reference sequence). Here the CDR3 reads CASSMGGSGANSPLHF. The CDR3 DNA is TGTGCCAGTAGTATGGGAGGAAGCGGGGCCAATTCACCCCTCCACTTT.

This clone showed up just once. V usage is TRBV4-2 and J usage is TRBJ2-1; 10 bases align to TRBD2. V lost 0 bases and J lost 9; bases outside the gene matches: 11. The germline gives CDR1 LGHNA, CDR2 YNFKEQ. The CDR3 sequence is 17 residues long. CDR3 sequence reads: CASSQDSSAGGQAEQFF. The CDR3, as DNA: TGTGCCAGCAGCCAAGATTCGTCAGCGGGGGGGCAGGCTGAGCAGTTCTTC.

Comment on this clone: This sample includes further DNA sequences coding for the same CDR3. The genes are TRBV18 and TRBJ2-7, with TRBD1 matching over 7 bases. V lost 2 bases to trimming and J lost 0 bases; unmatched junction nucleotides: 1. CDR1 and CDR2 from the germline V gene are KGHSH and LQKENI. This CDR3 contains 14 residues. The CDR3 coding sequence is TGTGCCAGCTCACCAGGGACAGACTCCTACGAGCAGTACTTC. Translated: CASSPGTDSYEQYF.

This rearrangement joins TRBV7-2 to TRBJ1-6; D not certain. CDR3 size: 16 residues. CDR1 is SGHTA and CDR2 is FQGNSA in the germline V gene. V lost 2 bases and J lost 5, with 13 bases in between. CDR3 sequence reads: CASSLRVGRDNSPLHF. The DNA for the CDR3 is TGTGCCAGCAGCTTACGGGTCGGGCGGGATAATTCACCCCTCCACTTT.

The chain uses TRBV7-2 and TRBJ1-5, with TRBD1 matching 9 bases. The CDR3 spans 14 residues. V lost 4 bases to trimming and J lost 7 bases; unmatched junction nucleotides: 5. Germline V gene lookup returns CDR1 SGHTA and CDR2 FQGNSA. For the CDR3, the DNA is TGTGCCAGCAGCTCCGGACAGGGGTGGCAGCCCCAGCATTTT. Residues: CASSSGQGWQPQHF.

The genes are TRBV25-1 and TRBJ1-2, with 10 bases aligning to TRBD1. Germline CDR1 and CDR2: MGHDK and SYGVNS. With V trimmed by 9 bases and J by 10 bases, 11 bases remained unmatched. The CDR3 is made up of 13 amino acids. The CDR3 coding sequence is TGTGCCAGTAAAAGACAGGGGGCAGGGGACTACACCTTC. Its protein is CASKRQGAGDYTF.

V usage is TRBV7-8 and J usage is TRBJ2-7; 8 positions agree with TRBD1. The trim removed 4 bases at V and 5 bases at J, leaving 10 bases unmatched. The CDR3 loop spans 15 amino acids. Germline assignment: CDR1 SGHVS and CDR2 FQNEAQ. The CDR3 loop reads CASSSRPGQANEQYF. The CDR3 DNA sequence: TGTGCCAGCAGCTCGAGACCGGGACAGGCGAACGAGCAGTACTTC.

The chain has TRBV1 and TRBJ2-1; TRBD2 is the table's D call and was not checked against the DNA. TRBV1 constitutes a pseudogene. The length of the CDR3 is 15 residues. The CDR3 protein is CTSRVSGGPYNEQFF. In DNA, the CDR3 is TGCACCAGCAGAGTTAGCGGGGGCCCCTACAATGAGCAGTTCTTC.

The CDR3: CASGWTGVSNQPQHF. The CDR3 DNA reads TGTGCCAGCGGGTGGACAGGGGTTAGCAATCAGCCCCAGCATTTT. The rearrangement uses TRBV2 and TRBJ1-5; 9 bases match TRBD1. The J segment lost 0 bases and the V segment lost 8 bases, leaving 5 bases of the junction unmatched. This CDR3 is 15 amino acids long. Germline V lookup: CDR1 SNHLY, CDR2 FYNNEI.